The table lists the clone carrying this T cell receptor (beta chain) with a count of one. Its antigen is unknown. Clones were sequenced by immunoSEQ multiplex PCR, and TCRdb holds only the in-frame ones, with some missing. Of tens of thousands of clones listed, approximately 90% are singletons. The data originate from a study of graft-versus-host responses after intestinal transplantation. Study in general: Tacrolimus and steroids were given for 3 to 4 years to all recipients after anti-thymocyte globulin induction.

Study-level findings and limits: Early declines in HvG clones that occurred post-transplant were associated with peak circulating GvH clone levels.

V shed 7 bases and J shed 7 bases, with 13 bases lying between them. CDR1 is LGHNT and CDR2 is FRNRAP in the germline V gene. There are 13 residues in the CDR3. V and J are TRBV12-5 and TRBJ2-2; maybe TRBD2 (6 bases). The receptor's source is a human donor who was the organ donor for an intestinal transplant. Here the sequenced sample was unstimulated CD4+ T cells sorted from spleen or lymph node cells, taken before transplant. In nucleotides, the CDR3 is TGTGCTAGTGAACGGGAGTATCGCGGGGAGCTGTTTTTT. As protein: CASEREYRGELFF.